A single sample is the source of the 19 T cell receptor beta chains below, sequenced in a study of T cell clonality in common variable immunodeficiency. Study results and caveats: In common variable immunodeficiency, TCR beta chains reportedly carried fewer deletions and N-nucleotide insertions.

Clones were read by immunoSEQ multiplex PCR, and TCRdb kept only the in-frame ones, dropping some. The table lists almost 20,000 clones, with no singletons. The antigens for these receptors are not known. The sequenced sample was peripheral blood mononuclear cells. Receptors were obtained from a human donor with common variable immunodeficiency.

This clone came up a few times. The CDR3 end lies 3 residues beyond the end of the read and is filled in from the germline J gene. V and J are TRBV7-9 and TRBJ2-7; D might be TRBD2 (5 bases). The ends were cut back, 3 bases at V and 4 bases at J, with 13 bases in the middle. The CDR3 contains 14 residues. CDR1 and CDR2 (germline): SEHNR, FQNEAQ (reference sequence). CDR3 DNA (partial): TGTGCCAGCAGCTTTACCGGGGTGGGGTACGAG. Protein sequence: CASSFTGVGYE. The complete CDR3 reads CASSFTGVGYEQYF.

A remark on this clone: The read is 3 residues too short to cover the CDR3 end, so that end is filled in from the germline J gene. The V and J genes are TRBV7-9 and TRBJ1-5; D is unclear. V lost 5 bases and J lost 7, with 15 bases in between. Germline V gene sequence: CDR1 SEHNR, CDR2 FQNEAQ (reference sequence). The CDR3 length is 14 residues. This CDR3 is CASSPGSSGQPQHF. Partial CDR3 DNA: TGTGCCAGCAGCCCGGGGAGTAGCGGGCAGCCC.

This clone was picked up many times. The read ends 3 residues before the CDR3 terminus; that terminus is restored from the germline J gene. This chain joins TRBV20-1 and TRBJ2-7; 9 bases are shared with TRBD1. The CDR3 runs to 14 residues. V gave up 7 bases and J gave up 0 bases; unmatched junction bases: 7. The germline CDR1 and CDR2 sequences are DFQATT and SNEGSKA (reference sequence). The CDR3 DNA, read in part, is TGCAGTGTTATCCGGGACAGGGACTCCTACGAG. This encodes CSVIRDRDSYE. The whole CDR3 sequence reads CSVIRDRDSYEQYF.

Ten or more counts support this clone. The CDR3 extends 3 residues past the end of the read, so its final part is completed from the germline J gene. This sample also contains other DNA sequences that code for the same CDR3. This chain links TRBV20-1 with TRBJ2-2; 9 bases agree with TRBD2. The CDR3 length is 15 residues. Germline-derived CDR1 and CDR2 are DFQATT and SNEGSKA (reference sequence). J was trimmed by 4 bases and V by 6 bases; bases with no gene match: 9. The sequenced part of the CDR3 DNA is TGCAGTGCCACAGTAGCGGGAGTTGGCACCGGGGAG. Encoded protein: CSATVAGVGTGE. The CDR3 as a whole reads CSATVAGVGTGELFF.

This clone was seen repeatedly, ten times or more. The read gets to within 3 residues of the CDR3 end, and the germline J gene fills in the rest. The chain links TRBV6-2 or TRBV6-3 to TRBJ2-1; 8 bases line up with TRBD1. The CDR3 contains 16 residues. Trimming at V came to 7 bases and at J to 4 bases, leaving 12 bases not matched to a gene. CDR1 MNHEY and CDR2 SVGEGT come from the germline V gene. The sequenced CDR3 bases are TGTGCCAGCATCCAGGGACCGGGACAGGTGTACAATGAG. This gives the protein CASIQGPGQVYNE. The whole CDR3 region reads CASIQGPGQVYNEQFF.

In this sample, this clone turned up many times. The DNA ends 3 residues before the CDR3 does, and the rest of the CDR3 is filled in from the germline J gene. Other nucleotide sequences in the sample specify the same CDR3. The chain is built from TRBV7-3 and TRBJ2-3; the D gene is possibly TRBD1 (5 bases). Germline-derived CDR1 and CDR2 are SGHTA and FQGTGA. Trimming stripped 1 base from V and 0 bases from J, with 11 bases between. CDR3 length equals 16 residues. CDR3 DNA (partial): TGTGCCAGCAGCTTAAGGCAGGGCACTAGCACAGATACG. It codes for CASSLRQGTSTDT. The whole CDR3 region reads CASSLRQGTSTDTQYF.

This clone has at least ten counts. The observed sequence ends 3 residues before the CDR3 terminus, with the missing tail filled in from the germline J gene. This chain uses TRBV5-1 with TRBJ2-3; D gene ambiguous. The CDR3 extends over 15 amino acids. V dropped 1 base and J dropped 1 base, with 10 bases sitting between them. Germline-derived CDR1 and CDR2 are SGHRS and YFSETQ. The DNA read from the CDR3 is TGCGCCAGCAGCTTGAGTAGCATGGGCACAGATACG. Translated: CASSLSSMGTDT. The CDR3 reads in full as CASSLSSMGTDTQYF.

This clone was detected many times. The observed sequence ends 3 residues before the CDR3 terminus, with the missing tail filled in from the germline J gene. The chain employs TRBV2 and TRBJ1-1, with 7 positions matching TRBD1. Germline-derived CDR1 and CDR2 are SNHLY and FYNNEI. The length of the CDR3 is 13 residues. With V trimmed by 4 bases and J by 1 base, 0 bases remained unmatched. The part of the CDR3 DNA that was read is TGTGCCAGCAGTGGACAGGGGAACACTGAA. Its translation is CASSGQGNTE. The entire CDR3 reads CASSGQGNTEAFF.

This clone was observed a few times. The read halts 3 residues ahead of the CDR3 end, with the missing end drawn from the germline J gene. This chain connects TRBV10-2 to TRBJ2-7; D remains unclear. Deletions cut 5 bases from V and 3 bases from J, with 11 bases between. The CDR3 runs to 13 residues. CDR1 is WSHSY and CDR2 is SAAADI in the germline V gene. The CDR3 DNA, read in part, is TGCGCCAGCAGTTCAGAATTCCGCTACGAG. It codes for CASSSEFRYE. The full-length CDR3 reads as CASSSEFRYEQYF.

As to this clone: The read ends 3 residues early relative to the CDR3; the germline J gene fills the gap. The chain combines TRBV7-3 with TRBJ2-7; 10 bases are a match to TRBD2. With V trimmed by 5 bases and J by 2 bases, 6 bases remained unmatched. This CDR3 is 15 amino acids long. The germline gives CDR1 SGHTA, CDR2 FQGTGA. The CDR3 sequence: CASSQGLAEAYEQYF. CDR3 bases read: TGTGCCAGCAGCCAAGGACTAGCGGAGGCCTACGAG.

In this sample, this clone turned up many times. The observed sequence ends 3 residues before the CDR3 terminus, with the missing tail filled in from the germline J gene. The V gene is TRBV29-1, the J gene TRBJ1-2; D may be TRBD1 (5 bases). This CDR3 comprises 13 residues. Germline V gene sequence: CDR1 SQVTM, CDR2 ANQGSEA. CDR3 bases read: TGCAGCGTTCCCTCGCGGACAAGCAGGGGC. Amino acid sequence: CSVPSRTSRG. The entire CDR3 reads CSVPSRTSRGYTF.

There are many counts of this clone. The CDR3 end lies 3 residues beyond the end of the read and is filled in from the germline J gene. This rearrangement joins TRBV2 to TRBJ1-5; TRBD1 matches at 7 bases. The CDR3 consists of 13 residues. Looked up from germline, CDR1 is SNHLY and CDR2 is FYNNEI. V shed 9 bases and J 4 bases; nucleotides not matched to a gene: 6. The CDR3 protein is CASRRDSNQPQHF. The CDR3 bases that were read are TGTGCCAGTCGCCGGGACAGTAATCAGCCC.

This clone was detected many times. The observed sequence ends 3 residues before the CDR3 terminus, with the missing tail filled in from the germline J gene. This chain joins TRBV20-1 and TRBJ2-7; 8 positions agree with TRBD2. Looked up from germline, CDR1 is DFQATT and CDR2 is SNEGSKA (reference sequence). Unmatched junction bases numbered 15, after V lost 7 bases and J lost 4 bases. The CDR3 spans 15 residues. CDR3 DNA, as far as it was read: TGCAGTGTCAGAAGCGGGGGACTCGGTATATACGAG. Its protein product is CSVRSGGLGIYE. In full, the CDR3 is CSVRSGGLGIYEQYF.

This clone appeared many times. The read ends 3 residues before the CDR3 terminus; that terminus is restored from the germline J gene. V is TRBV11-3 and J is TRBJ2-2; 7 bases fit TRBD1. V shed 8 bases, J shed 0 bases, and the junction held 6 bases outside the gene matches. The CDR3 runs 15 residues. Germline loops: CDR1 SGHNT, CDR2 YENEEA. CDR3 residues: CASRLGTANTGELFF. The DNA read from the CDR3 is TGTGCCAGCCGACTCGGGACAGCGAACACCGGGGAG.

This clone was seen repeatedly, ten times or more. The read stops 3 residues short of the end of the CDR3; the missing end is completed from the germline J gene. The chain has TRBV19 and TRBJ1-2; maybe TRBD1 (5 bases). Between the trimmed V and J ends, which lost 2 bases and 2 bases, there was a span of 6 bases. CDR1 and CDR2 (germline): LNHDA, SQIVND (reference sequence). This CDR3 spans 13 amino acids. CDR3 in amino acids: CASSIRGNYGYTF. The DNA read from the CDR3 is TGTGCCAGTAGTATAAGGGGAAACTATGGC.

This clone was observed many times. Read data end 3 residues before the CDR3 end; the end is taken from the germline J gene. The V and J genes are TRBV30 and TRBJ2-1, with 7 bases identical to TRBD2. V shed 7 bases, J shed 5 bases, and the junction held 5 bases outside the gene matches. CDR1 and CDR2 (germline): GTSNPN, SVGIG (reference sequence). The length of the CDR3 is 12 residues. The sequenced CDR3 bases are TGTGCCTACGGGACTATAAACAATGAG. Its translation is CAYGTINNE. The whole CDR3 protein is CAYGTINNEQFF. Variable domain in full (rest from reference TRBV30 and TRBJ2-1): SQTIHQWPATLVQPVGSPLSLECTVEGTSNPNLYWYRQAAGRGLQLLFYSVGIGQISSEVPQNLSASRPQDRQFILSSKKLLLSDSGFYLCAYGTINNEQFFGPGTRLTVL.

In its sample, this clone is medium-sized. The sequence runs out 3 residues before the end of the CDR3; the remainder is reconstructed from the germline J gene. The chain joins TRBV7-9 to TRBJ1-2; D is unresolved. With 5 bases removed from V and 1 base from J, the gap between germline ends came to 11 bases. Germline V lookup: CDR1 SEHNR, CDR2 FQNEAQ (reference sequence). This CDR3 spans 14 amino acids. This chain's CDR3 is CASSATELNYGYTF. The sequenced CDR3 bases are TGTGCCAGCAGCGCGACTGAACTTAACTATGGC.

This clone was observed many times. The CDR3 extends 3 residues past the end of the read, so its final part is completed from the germline J gene. The chain couples TRBV7-8 to TRBJ1-1; 7 bases are a match to TRBD1. The CDR3 runs 15 residues. Losses at the gene ends were 8 bases for V and 1 base for J; bases not matched to a gene: 10. Germline V gives CDR1 SGHVS, CDR2 FQNEAQ. Incomplete CDR3 DNA: TGTGCCAGCGGATTACAGGGGAGGGGGAACACTGAA. Protein product: CASGLQGRGNTE. The full CDR3 sequence reads CASGLQGRGNTEAFF.

This clone was detected many times. The CDR3 extends 3 residues past the end of the read, so its final part is completed from the germline J gene. J is TRBJ1-1 and V is TRBV18, with 7 bases identical to TRBD1. Germline V gene lookup returns CDR1 KGHSH and CDR2 LQKENI. The CDR3 loop spans 16 amino acids. The J segment lost 1 base and the V segment lost 3 bases, leaving 8 bases of the junction unmatched. The sequenced CDR3 bases are TGTGCCAGCTCACCCAACACGGGACAGACGAACACTGAA. This sequence encodes CASSPNTGQTNTE. The full CDR3 is CASSPNTGQTNTEAFF.